Included here is one T cell receptor beta chain sequence, with context. This sample is drawn from a study of T-cell reconstitution after alpha-beta-depleted transplantation in children. Preparing the TCRbeta library involved the use of unique molecular identifiers. TCRdb re-analysed the PCR reads in MiXCR, keeping a single row per CDR3 protein. The table lists around 530,000 distinct CDR3 sequences, less than 35% of them singletons. V lost 4 bases and J lost 9, with 17 bases in between. There are 15 residues in the CDR3. Germline V gives CDR1 SGHRS, CDR2 YFSETQ. The chain uses TRBV5-1 and TRBJ1-6; no firm D call. This material consisted of PBMCs from the stem cell graft donor, taken from the stem cell graft. The sequence derives from a human donor who donated a stem cell graft to a child with aplastic anemia. The chain's CDR3 is CASSQGRRSSSPLHF. The CDR3 DNA is TGCGCCAGCAGCCAAGGACGGCGTAGTAGTTCACCCCTCCACTTT.